The rows below give T cell receptor beta chains drawn from one sample of a study of vaccination and CD4 T cells after COVID-19. These receptors are not linked to any known antigen. TCRdb recomputed calls from the PCR reads with MiXCR, one row per CDR3 protein. The profile shows around 16,000 distinct CDR3 sequences, around 66% of them singletons. Input material: CD4+ T cells from blood, cultured in vitro. The receptors were gathered from a human donor who had recovered from COVID-19. The CDR3 runs from the conserved cysteine through the conserved F or W. Each record gives: J gene, clone size, D gene, V gene, CDR3 DNA, CDR3 protein. D genes are given only for firm matches. Only part of the rows carry a size: once, few, many, or a class if the clone is expanded.

>TRBJ2-3|once|NA|TRBV20-1
TGCAGTGCCCCACTCTGGGGCACCACAGATACGCAGTATTTT
CSAPLWGTTDTQYF
>TRBJ2-4|NA|TRBD2|TRBV5-8
TGTGCCAGTGGACGGGGGGGGAAAGCCAAAAACATTCAGTACTTC
CASGRGGKAKNIQYF
>TRBJ1-1|NA|NA|TRBV10-2
TGCGCCAGCTTTTGGACGAAAGACACTGAAGCTTTCTTT
CASFWTKDTEAFF
>TRBJ2-1|NA|NA|TRBV7-9
TGTGCCAGCAGCTTAGTGGGGACCCAGGGGAAGTTCTTC
CASSLVGTQGKFF
>TRBJ2-1|NA|NA|TRBV21-1
TGTGCCAGCAGCAAAGGCCGAGCGCCCCAGTTCTTC
CASSKGRAPQFF
>TRBJ2-1|NA|NA|TRBV3-1
TGTGCCAGCAGCCCCCCGACTGACAATGAGCAGTTCTTC
CASSPPTDNEQFF
>TRBJ2-5|NA|TRBD1|TRBV20-1
TGCAGTGCTAGAGATCGGGCAGGGGGCAGCGAGACCCAGTACTTC
CSARDRAGGSETQYF
>TRBJ2-2|NA|NA|TRBV27
TGTGCCAGCAGTTTAGAGGGCAGAATGAACACCGGGGAGCTGTTTTTT
CASSLEGRMNTGELFF
>TRBJ1-6|NA|NA|TRBV19
TGTGCCAGTAGTATCTATGATTCACCCCTCCACTTT
CASSIYDSPLHF
>TRBJ2-1|NA|TRBD1|TRBV7-9
TGTGCCAGCAGCGCAACCGGGACAGGGTTTTCCGATGAGCAGTTCTTC
CASSATGTGFSDEQFF
>TRBJ2-2|NA|TRBD2|TRBV7-2
TGTGCCAGCAGCCCACCGGGGCTAGCGGGAGTAGCCGGGGAGCTGTTTTTT
CASSPPGLAGVAGELFF
>TRBJ2-5|NA|NA|TRBV7-9
TGTGCCAGCAGCTTAGATGTGGGACGAAGAGAGACCCAGTACTTC
CASSLDVGRRETQYF
>TRBJ1-2|NA|TRBD1|TRBV5-4
TGTGCCAGCAGCCCTAGGGGCAGGGGGGACTATGGCTACACCTTC
CASSPRGRGDYGYTF
>TRBJ2-7|NA|TRBD2|TRBV19
TGTGCCAGTAGCCCCTGGGCTAGCGGGAGTACCTACGAGCAGTACTTC
CASSPWASGSTYEQYF
>TRBJ2-3|NA|NA|TRBV20-1
TGCAGTGCTATCGCCCCTGGACTCGAGAGCACAGATACGCAGTATTTT
CSAIAPGLESTDTQYF
>TRBJ2-5|NA|NA|TRBV7-8
TGTGCCAGCAGCTTAGTGACAGGGAGGCACCAAGAGACCCAGTACTTC
CASSLVTGRHQETQYF
>TRBJ1-5|NA|NA|TRBV6-1
TGTGCCAGCATACTTAAACAGCGCAATCAGCCCCAGCATTTT
CASILKQRNQPQHF
>TRBJ1-1|few|NA|TRBV20-1
TGCAGTGCTCAACTCAGGGTAGCGGGTGAAGCTTTCTTT
CSAQLRVAGEAFF